What follows are 27 T cell receptor beta chains derived from one specimen sequenced in a study of technical replicates of blood from several donors. Method: immunoSEQ multiplex PCR; TCRdb's copy keeps in-frame clones and lacks some. The sample lists just over 70,000 clones; over 85% were seen once. The sample was T cells isolated from PBMCs. These receptors originate from a human donor in good health.

The J gene is TRBJ2-1, the V gene TRBV5-6; 10 bases map to TRBD1. V dropped 4 bases and J dropped 5; count of bases not matched to a gene: 6. The CDR3 has 15 residues. CDR1 and CDR2 (germline): SGHDT, YYEEEE. The CDR3 coding sequence is TGTGCCAGCAGCGGGGGACAGGGGATCCACAATGAGCAGTTCTTC. Its protein product is CASSGGQGIHNEQFF.

The genes are TRBV6-5 and TRBJ2-7; 9 bases line up with TRBD1. V was pared by 5 bases and J by 6 bases, with 11 bases of the junction left unmatched. CDR3 length equals 15 residues. Germline V CDR1 and CDR2: MNHEY, SVGAGI. The CDR3 DNA reads TGTGCCAGCAGTCAGGGACAGGGAGTCACGTTCGAGCAGTACTTC. As protein: CASSQGQGVTFEQYF.

This chain joins TRBV25-1 and TRBJ2-1; 12 bases are shared with TRBD2. Germline CDR1 MGHDK, CDR2 SYGVNS. V trimming: 3 bases; J trimming: 7 bases; junction bases outside the gene matches: 4. The CDR3 length is 15 residues. CDR3 residues: CASSERLAGDNEQFF. In nucleotides, the CDR3 is TGTGCCAGCAGTGAGAGACTAGCGGGAGATAATGAGCAGTTCTTC.

The CDR3 reads CASSILGEGNEAFF. The CDR3 coding sequence is TGTGCCAGTAGTATCTTAGGGGAAGGGAATGAAGCTTTCTTT. The V and J genes are TRBV19 and TRBJ1-1; D is possibly TRBD1 (5 bases). The CDR3 is made up of 14 amino acids. The germline gives CDR1 LNHDA, CDR2 SQIVND (reference sequence). Trimming left V 3 bases short and J 7 bases short, with 15 bases between.

This clone was found once. The chain carries TRBV28 and TRBJ2-7; D gene uncertain. With 3 bases removed from V and 1 base from J, the gap between germline ends came to 10 bases. CDR3 size: 14 residues. Germline V lookup: CDR1 MDHEN, CDR2 SYDVKM. The CDR3 region is CASSFLGSSYEQYF. The CDR3 coding sequence is TGTGCCAGCAGTTTTTTGGGCTCTTCCTACGAGCAGTACTTC.

The chain links TRBV2 to TRBJ2-5, with TRBD2 matching over 15 bases. This CDR3 contains 17 residues. Losses at the gene ends were 5 bases for V and 5 bases for J; bases not matched to a gene: 9. Germline V gene lookup returns CDR1 SNHLY and CDR2 FYNNEI. This chain's CDR3 is CASSHSGLAGGPETQYF. In DNA, the CDR3 is TGTGCCAGCAGTCATTCCGGACTAGCGGGAGGGCCGGAGACCCAGTACTTC.

This chain's CDR3 is CASSNYTNTEAFF. In DNA form, the CDR3 reads TGTGCCAGCAGCAACTACACCAACACTGAAGCTTTCTTT. This rearrangement joins TRBV5-4 to TRBJ1-1; D is undetermined. The V gene's germline CDR1 is SGHNT and CDR2 YYREEE (reference sequence). Trimming pared 4 bases from V and 2 bases from J, leaving 9 bases between. The CDR3 runs to 13 residues.

This CDR3 reads CASSLGLAGGLSYNEQFF. In DNA, the CDR3 is TGTGCCAGTAGTCTCGGACTAGCGGGAGGCCTCTCCTACAATGAGCAGTTCTTC. This sequence joins TRBV19 and TRBJ2-1, with TRBD2 identical over 14 bases. The CDR3 covers 18 residues. Unmatched junction bases numbered 6, after V lost 5 bases and J lost 0 bases. CDR1 and CDR2 (germline): LNHDA, SQIVND (reference sequence).

Only one count was recorded for this clone. The chain carries TRBV6-5 and TRBJ2-5; D possibly corresponds to TRBD1 (6 bases). Deletions cut 5 bases from V and 2 bases from J, with 12 bases between. The germline CDR1 and CDR2 sequences are MNHEY and SVGAGI. The CDR3 extends over 14 amino acids. The CDR3 region is CASSRFDRQETQYF. The CDR3 DNA reads as TGTGCCAGCAGTAGATTTGACAGGCAAGAGACCCAGTACTTC.

The chain has TRBV4-2 and TRBJ1-5; D unresolved. CDR1 and CDR2 from the germline V gene are LGHNA and YNFKEQ. The CDR3 totals 15 residues. V was pared by 4 bases and J by 3 bases, with 13 bases between. Here the CDR3 reads CASSPVVGNNQPQHF. CDR3 bases: TGTGCCAGCAGCCCAGTCGTTGGTAACAATCAGCCCCAGCATTTT.

The chain combines TRBV7-7 with TRBJ2-5; 13 bases are a match to TRBD2. The germline V gene has CDR1 SSHAT and CDR2 FNYEAQ (reference sequence). This CDR3 is built from 15 residues. The V segment lost 4 bases and the J segment 2 bases; nucleotides outside the gene matches: 1. For the CDR3, the DNA is TGTGCCAGCAGCTCGGGACTAGCGGGACAAGAGACCCAGTACTTC. Translated: CASSSGLAGQETQYF. The variable domain in full, with the rest retrieved from reference TRBV7-7 and TRBJ2-5, is GAGVSQSPRYKVTKRGQDVTLRCDPISSHATLYWYQQALGQGPEFLTYFNYEAQPDKSGLPSDRFSAERPEGSISTLTIQRTEQRDSAMYRCASSSGLAGQETQYFGPGTRLLVL.

The chain combines TRBV11-2 with TRBJ1-2; a possible D gene is TRBD1 (6 bases). Looked up from germline, CDR1 is SGHAT and CDR2 is FQNNGV. Trimming pared 5 bases from V and 4 bases from J, leaving 17 bases between. The CDR3 spans 15 residues. Written as DNA, the CDR3 is TGTGCCAGCAGCCTTACACAGGGATCGGGCTATGGCTACACCTTC. Amino acid sequence: CASSLTQGSGYGYTF.

The chain is built from TRBV27 and TRBJ1-3; perhaps TRBD1 as D (5 bases). The length of the CDR3 is 13 residues. V lost 6 bases, J lost 2 bases, and 8 bases lay in between. Germline assignment: CDR1 MNHEY and CDR2 SMNVEV (reference sequence). Here the CDR3 reads CASRPTAGNTIYF. Written as DNA, the CDR3 is TGTGCCAGCAGACCGACAGCTGGAAACACCATATATTTT.

The gene calls are TRBV7-9 and TRBJ2-7, with TRBD2 matching 7 bases. V shed 2 bases and J 4 bases; nucleotides not matched to a gene: 11. This CDR3 has 16 residues. Germline assignment: CDR1 SEHNR and CDR2 FQNEAQ (reference sequence). CDR3: CASSLSSGRYGYEQYF. The CDR3 DNA reads TGTGCCAGCAGCTTATCTAGCGGAAGATATGGGTACGAGCAGTACTTC. Combining the CDR3 with reference TRBV7-9 and TRBJ2-7 gives the whole variable domain DTGVSQNPRHKITKRGQNVTFRCDPISEHNRLYWYRQTLGQGPEFLTYFQNEAQLEKSRLLSDRFSAERPKGSFSTLEIQRTEQGDSAMYLCASSLSSGRYGYEQYFGPGTRLTVT.

The V and J genes are TRBV27 and TRBJ2-1; D may be TRBD2 (6 bases). Between the trimmed V and J ends, which lost 3 bases and 3 bases, there was a span of 6 bases. In germline, CDR1 is MNHEY, CDR2 SMNVEV (reference sequence). The CDR3 is 13 residues long. The CDR3 here is CASSFGSYNEQFF. CDR3 DNA: TGTGCCAGCAGTTTCGGGAGCTACAATGAGCAGTTCTTC.

The chain has TRBV18 and TRBJ2-1; D is ambiguous. The CDR3 loop spans 17 amino acids. The germline CDR1 and CDR2 sequences are KGHSH and LQKENI. Trimming removed 0 bases from V and 5 bases from J, with 17 bases in between. The CDR3 bases are TGTGCCAGCTCACCACCCGTCCGTAGTCTAAGTCACAATGAGCAGTTCTTC. Translating it yields CASSPPVRSLSHNEQFF. The whole variable domain, remainder taken from reference TRBV18 and TRBJ2-1, is NAGVMQNPRHLVRRRGQEARLRCSPMKGHSHVYWYRQLPEEGLKFMVYLQKENIIDESGMPKERFSAEFPKEGPSILRIQQVVRGDSAAYFCASSPPVRSLSHNEQFFGPGTRLTVL.

The rearrangement links TRBV6-1 to TRBJ1-5; unclear D gene. The CDR3 length is 15 residues. With 2 bases removed from V and 4 bases from J, the gap between germline ends came to 12 bases. CDR1 is MNHNS, CDR2 SASEGT, per germline. The DNA of the CDR3 is TGTGCCAGCAGTGAACTGGGAGGAGGAAATCAGCCCCAGCATTTT. Translating gives CASSELGGGNQPQHF.

The CDR3 sequence is CASSQDSLANTGELFF. CDR3 nucleotide sequence: TGCGCCAGCAGCCAAGATAGCCTCGCGAACACCGGGGAGCTGTTTTTT. The chain is built from TRBV4-3 and TRBJ2-2; D is ambiguous. The germline CDR1 and CDR2 sequences are LGHNA and YSLEER. V was trimmed by 0 bases and J by 0 bases, leaving 8 bases between them. This CDR3 has 16 amino acids.

The V call is TRBV7-8, the J call TRBJ1-2; D might be TRBD1 (6 bases). The germline gives CDR1 SGHVS, CDR2 FQNEAQ. Trimming left V 4 bases short and J 5 bases short, with 8 bases between. The CDR3 sequence is 12 residues long. CDR3 in DNA: TGTGCCAGCAGCTCAGGGGCGTATGGCTACACCTTC. Its protein is CASSSGAYGYTF.

This sequence joins TRBV7-2 and TRBJ2-7; TRBD1 matches 10 bases. There are 15 residues in the CDR3. V gave up 1 base and J gave up 7 bases; unmatched junction bases: 7. Per germline, CDR1 SGHTA and CDR2 FQGNSA. As DNA, the CDR3 is TGTGCCAGCAGCTTAGGCGGGACAGGGGCTTCTGAGCAGTACTTC. Its translation is CASSLGGTGASEQYF. Full variable domain (missing parts from reference TRBV7-2 and TRBJ2-7): GAGVSQSPSNKVTEKGKDVELRCDPISGHTALYWYRQSLGQGLEFLIYFQGNSAPDKSGLPSDRFSAERTGGSVSTLTIQRTQQEDSAVYLCASSLGGTGASEQYFGPGTRLTVT.

The chain carries TRBV5-1 and TRBJ2-1; 9 bases are shared with TRBD1. Looked up from germline, CDR1 is SGHRS and CDR2 is YFSETQ. The CDR3 is made up of 14 amino acids. The trim removed 0 bases at V and 5 bases at J, leaving 0 bases unmatched. The CDR3 coding sequence is TGCGCCAGCAGCTTGGACAGGGGGCACAATGAGCAGTTCTTC. It yields the protein CASSLDRGHNEQFF.

This clone was found a few times. The chain has TRBV7-9 and TRBJ2-7; TRBD2 matches at 8 bases. The trim removed 5 bases at V and 7 bases at J, leaving 10 bases unmatched. Germline lookup yields CDR1 SEHNR and CDR2 FQNEAQ (reference sequence). CDR3 length: 14 residues. CDR3 sequence (DNA): TGTGCCAGCAGCCCTTTAGCGGGACTGGGGGAGCAGTACTTC. This gives the protein CASSPLAGLGEQYF.

The chain is built from TRBV28 and TRBJ2-7, with TRBD1 matching over 8 bases. Germline CDR1 MDHEN, CDR2 SYDVKM. The junction had 9 bases not matched to a gene; V was cut back by 4 bases and J by 1 base. CDR3 length equals 16 residues. CDR3 amino acids: CASSSFRGRVSYEQYF. CDR3 DNA sequence: TGTGCCAGCAGTTCCTTCAGGGGGCGGGTTTCCTACGAGCAGTACTTC.

J is TRBJ1-2 and V is TRBV5-5; 9 bases map to TRBD1. CDR3 length: 17 residues. Germline V CDR1 and CDR2: SGHKS, YYEKEE (reference sequence). V lost 4 bases to trimming and J lost 8 bases; unmatched junction nucleotides: 18. CDR3 DNA: TGTGCCAGCAGCCCAAGTCCGGGACAGGGAGGCCTCGTGGGCTACACCTTC. This sequence encodes CASSPSPGQGGLVGYTF.

The gene calls are TRBV15 and TRBJ2-7, with D possibly being TRBD2 (6 bases). The V and J ends lost 6 bases and 3 bases respectively, with 15 bases between them. The CDR3 is 14 amino acids. CDR1 LNHNV and CDR2 YYDKDF come from the germline V gene (reference sequence). DNA of the CDR3: TGTGCCACCAGTTCGGGACGGGAGAACTACGAGCAGTACTTC. This translates into CATSSGRENYEQYF.

The V gene is TRBV6-1, the J gene TRBJ1-4; D not certain. Germline V lookup: CDR1 MNHNS, CDR2 SASEGT. The CDR3 is made up of 10 amino acids. Between the trimmed V and J ends, which lost 3 bases and 13 bases, there was a span of 6 bases. The CDR3 DNA is TGTGCCAGCAGTGATTTCATACTGTTTTTT. It specifies CASSDFILFF.

The gene calls are TRBV5-4 and TRBJ1-1, with 7 bases fitting TRBD1. This CDR3 has 13 amino acids. The V and J ends lost 4 bases and 2 bases, in that order; junction bases with no gene match: 2. Per germline, CDR1 SGHNT and CDR2 YYREEE (reference sequence). This CDR3 reads CASSRGPNTEAFF. CDR3 sequence (DNA): TGTGCCAGCAGCAGGGGGCCCAACACTGAAGCTTTCTTT.